The 26 T cell receptor beta chains listed next were all sequenced from one sample in a study of shared clonotypes between healthy human individuals. Measured with immunoSEQ multiplex PCR; TCRdb has only the in-frame clones, and not every one. This repertoire shows more than 2,000,000 clones, around 94% found once; its top ten account for around 0.14%. The sequenced material came from naive CD4+ T cells sorted from blood. This sample's subset: CD45RA+ positively selected. These receptors came from a man in his late teens or twenties in good health.

This clone was detected only once. This sequence joins TRBV19 and TRBJ2-3; TRBD2 might be the D (6 bases). CDR1 and CDR2 from the germline V gene are LNHDA and SQIVND (reference sequence). The CDR3 extends over 13 amino acids. The V gene lost 7 bases and the J gene lost 4 bases, with 12 bases spanning the gap. The CDR3 here is CASNGGNADTQYF. CDR3 DNA: TGTGCCAGTAACGGAGGGAACGCAGATACGCAGTATTTT.

The chain links TRBV11-2 to TRBJ1-5, with D uncertain. Germline loops: CDR1 SGHAT, CDR2 FQNNGV. This CDR3 contains 15 residues. With 5 bases removed from V and 4 bases from J, the gap between germline ends came to 15 bases. The CDR3 protein is CASSIGTGWNQPQHF. For the CDR3, the DNA is TGTGCCAGCAGCATAGGAACGGGGTGGAATCAGCCCCAGCATTTT.

This clone was seen only once. The genes are TRBV29-1 and TRBJ2-6; weak D call: TRBD1 (6 bases). Looked up from germline, CDR1 is SQVTM and CDR2 is ANQGSEA. Trimming pared 0 bases from V and 4 bases from J, leaving 10 bases between. The CDR3 runs to 15 residues. This CDR3 reads CSVEEGGSGANVLTF. CDR3 DNA: TGCAGCGTTGAAGAAGGGGGTTCAGGGGCCAACGTCCTGACTTTC.

This chain links TRBV11-3 with TRBJ2-1, with 12 bases identical to TRBD1. The CDR3 is made up of 16 amino acids. V lost 5 bases, J lost 9 bases, and 11 bases stayed unmatched. In germline, CDR1 is SGHNT, CDR2 YENEEA. The CDR3, as DNA: TGTGCCAGCAGCCGAGGACCGGGACAGGGGGCATTTGAGCAGTTCTTC. This translates into CASSRGPGQGAFEQFF.

V usage is TRBV6-6 and J usage is TRBJ1-6; TRBD1 might be the D (6 bases). CDR1 and CDR2 (germline): MNHNY, SVGAGI (reference sequence). V lost 5 bases to trimming and J lost 11 bases, with 16 bases between them. The CDR3 contains 14 residues. This CDR3 is CASSLIRGKAPLHF. For the CDR3, the DNA is TGTGCCAGCAGTCTAATCAGGGGAAAGGCACCCCTCCACTTT.

This clone was counted once. The V and J genes are TRBV18 and TRBJ1-1; the D gene is possibly TRBD1 (6 bases). Germline-derived CDR1 and CDR2 are KGHSH and LQKENI. Trimming cost V 4 bases and J 5 bases, with 14 bases left between them. This CDR3 is 14 amino acids long. As DNA, the CDR3 is TGTGCCAGCTCACTACAGGGAGGAGGGACTGAAGCTTTCTTT. This encodes CASSLQGGGTEAFF.

This clone was seen a handful of times. This chain links TRBV4-1 with TRBJ1-4; no firm D call. Trimming shortened V by 4 bases and J by 7 bases, and 10 bases separated the two germline ends. Germline assignment: CDR1 MGHRA and CDR2 YSYEKL. This CDR3 contains 13 residues. The CDR3 here is CASSLLVTEKLFF. DNA for the CDR3: TGCGCCAGCAGCCTTTTGGTCACTGAAAAACTGTTTTTT.

This clone was picked up one time. The V gene is TRBV28, the J gene TRBJ1-2, with D possibly matching TRBD1 (5 bases). The CDR3 has 13 amino acids. With 5 bases removed from V and 8 bases from J, the gap between germline ends came to 15 bases. Germline assignment: CDR1 MDHEN and CDR2 SYDVKM. CDR3 bases: TGTGCCAGCAGTGCCCCGGGACGGCCCGGCTACACCTTC. It translates to CASSAPGRPGYTF.

The gene calls are TRBV4-1 and TRBJ2-3; 9 nucleotides match TRBD2. V lost 5 bases and J lost 5; bases outside the gene matches: 11. This CDR3 spans 16 amino acids. Germline CDR1 and CDR2: MGHRA and YSYEKL. CDR3 sequence: CASSGGAGGPRDTQYF. Written as DNA, the CDR3 is TGCGCCAGCAGCGGGGGGGCGGGAGGGCCACGAGATACGCAGTATTTT.

The chain employs TRBV5-6 and TRBJ1-5, with D uncertain. V lost 4 bases, J lost 4 bases, and 6 bases lay in between. CDR1 is SGHDT and CDR2 is YYEEEE in the germline V gene. This CDR3 comprises 12 residues. CDR3 coding DNA: TGTGCCAGCAGCGTACAGAATCAGCCCCAGCATTTT. Protein: CASSVQNQPQHF.

This CDR3 reads CASNPFGDRGGNTEAFF. The CDR3 nucleotides read TGTGCCAGCAACCCCTTCGGGGACAGGGGGGGAAACACTGAAGCTTTCTTT. V and J are TRBV7-2 and TRBJ1-1; TRBD1 matches 11 bases. V shed 7 bases and J 2 bases; nucleotides not matched to a gene: 12. The germline V gene has CDR1 SGHTA and CDR2 FQGNSA. The CDR3 runs to 17 residues.

This clone was detected once. The CDR3 nucleotides read TGTGCCAGCAGTCGAACAGGGCCAGACCCGTACGAGCAGTACTTC. Translating gives CASSRTGPDPYEQYF. The rearrangement uses TRBV6-4 and TRBJ2-7; the D gene is possibly TRBD1 (6 bases). Trimming left V 5 bases short and J 4 bases short, with 18 bases between. There are 15 residues in the CDR3. Looked up from germline, CDR1 is MRHNA and CDR2 is SNTAGT.

This clone was recorded a few times. In the same sample, other DNA sequences code for this CDR3. The V call is TRBV30, the J call TRBJ1-2, with D perhaps matching TRBD1 (6 bases). This CDR3 contains 13 residues. V was trimmed by 1 base and J by 4 bases, leaving 10 bases between them. Germline V gives CDR1 GTSNPN, CDR2 SVGIG (reference sequence). The CDR3 sequence is CAWSEQGGYGYTF. DNA of the CDR3: TGTGCCTGGAGTGAACAGGGTGGCTATGGCTACACCTTC.

V is TRBV7-2 and J is TRBJ2-3; D may be TRBD2 (6 bases). The germline V and J ends were trimmed by 3 bases and 3 bases, with 16 bases remaining between them. The CDR3 runs to 16 residues. Germline V lookup: CDR1 SGHTA, CDR2 FQGNSA. CDR3 DNA sequence: TGTGCCAGCAGCTTCGAAGCGCGGGGCGGGACAGATACGCAGTATTTT. Residues: CASSFEARGGTDTQYF.

The V call is TRBV2, the J call TRBJ1-5; a weak D match, TRBD1 (6 bases). V gave up 6 bases and J gave up 3 bases, with 15 bases separating them. This CDR3 has 15 residues. From germline, CDR1 is SNHLY and CDR2 FYNNEI. CDR3 residues: CASRKQGTLNQPQHF. In DNA form, the CDR3 reads TGTGCCAGCAGGAAGCAGGGGACACTCAATCAGCCCCAGCATTTT.

V and J are TRBV6-5 and TRBJ2-2, with 9 bases aligning to TRBD2. This CDR3 comprises 16 residues. The junction had 6 bases not matched to a gene; V was cut back by 2 bases and J by 5 bases. Germline loops: CDR1 MNHEY, CDR2 SVGAGI. CDR3 sequence (DNA): TGTGCCAGCAGTTACGTTGGGACTAGCAATACCGGGGAGCTGTTTTTT. This codes for CASSYVGTSNTGELFF.

This chain links TRBV7-2 with TRBJ2-3; D uncertain. Between the trimmed V and J ends, which lost 5 bases and 11 bases, there was a span of 14 bases. The CDR3 runs 12 residues. Germline lookup yields CDR1 SGHTA and CDR2 FQGNSA. The CDR3, as DNA: TGTGCCAGCAGCCTTCTCAGCATAGAGCAGTATTTT. Protein sequence: CASSLLSIEQYF.

J is TRBJ2-3 and V is TRBV10-2; D possibly matches TRBD1 or TRBD2 (6 bases each). V dropped 6 bases and J dropped 10 bases, with 20 bases sitting between them. The CDR3 contains 14 residues. Germline V gives CDR1 WSHSY, CDR2 SAAADI. As DNA, the CDR3 is TGCGCCAGCAGCCCCGGGGGCCTCGGGGGTGCGCAGTATTTT. Its protein product is CASSPGGLGGAQYF.

This chain connects TRBV5-1 to TRBJ1-2; 11 bases are shared with TRBD1. The CDR3 is 16 residues long. Trimming removed 1 base from V and 7 bases from J; junction bases left unmatched: 9. The germline gives CDR1 SGHRS, CDR2 YFSETQ. CDR3 loop: CASSLRTGGISSGYTF. CDR3 DNA sequence: TGCGCCAGCAGCTTGAGGACAGGGGGCATTTCCAGTGGCTACACCTTC.

This chain uses TRBV27 with TRBJ1-5; D is ambiguous. Trimming removed 8 bases from V and 6 bases from J, with 11 bases in between. Per germline, CDR1 MNHEY and CDR2 SMNVEV (reference sequence). The CDR3 spans 12 residues. CDR3 amino acids: CASGRRGQPQHF. CDR3 sequence (DNA): TGTGCCAGCGGCCGTCGGGGTCAGCCCCAGCATTTT.

V is TRBV19 and J is TRBJ2-3; 9 bases line up with TRBD1. This CDR3 contains 14 residues. The ends lost 3 bases at V and 7 bases at J; junction bases unmatched: 5. The germline V gene has CDR1 LNHDA and CDR2 SQIVND (reference sequence). The CDR3 sequence: CASSMGQGINTQYF. As DNA, the CDR3 is TGTGCCAGTAGTATGGGACAGGGCATCAATACGCAGTATTTT.

V usage is TRBV18 and J usage is TRBJ2-3; D might be TRBD1 or TRBD2, each matching 5 bases. V lost 4 bases, J lost 4 bases, and 15 bases lay in between. The CDR3 has 15 amino acids. Germline CDR1 KGHSH, CDR2 LQKENI. This chain's CDR3 is CASSLGLGEADTQYF. CDR3 DNA sequence: TGTGCCAGCTCACTCGGTTTGGGGGAAGCAGATACGCAGTATTTT.

The J gene is TRBJ2-3, the V gene TRBV5-1; TRBD1 matches 7 bases. Trimming removed 4 bases from V and 5 bases from J; junction bases left unmatched: 7. The CDR3 contains 14 residues. Germline loops: CDR1 SGHRS, CDR2 YFSETQ. The CDR3 sequence: CASSETGSGDTQYF. In DNA, the CDR3 is TGCGCCAGCAGCGAGACAGGGTCGGGAGATACGCAGTATTTT.

On this clone itself: Other DNA variants within this sample encode the same CDR3. The chain carries TRBV5-1 and TRBJ2-3; 8 bases align to TRBD2. V shed 5 bases, J shed 3 bases, and the junction held 5 bases outside the gene matches. Germline V gene lookup returns CDR1 SGHRS and CDR2 YFSETQ. The CDR3 spans 14 residues. The chain's CDR3 is CASSFGTRTDTQYF. CDR3 nucleotides: TGCGCCAGCAGTTTTGGGACTAGAACAGATACGCAGTATTTT.

V is TRBV2 and J is TRBJ2-5; TRBD1 matches 10 bases. Germline CDR1 reads SNHLY; CDR2 reads FYNNEI. This CDR3 has 14 amino acids. V gave up 6 bases and J gave up 5 bases; unmatched junction bases: 6. The CDR3 DNA reads TGTGCCAGCAGGATGGGACAGGGGAGGGAGACCCAGTACTTC. Translation gives CASRMGQGRETQYF.

As regards this clone: The same CDR3 also results from other DNA sequences found in this sample. Here the CDR3 reads CASSVQGYEQYF. CDR3 DNA sequence: TGTGCCAGCAGTGTTCAAGGCTACGAGCAGTACTTC. J is TRBJ2-7 and V is TRBV25-1; no firm D call. The V gene's germline CDR1 is MGHDK and CDR2 SYGVNS. The V and J ends lost 4 bases and 3 bases respectively, with 7 bases between them. The CDR3 is made up of 12 amino acids.